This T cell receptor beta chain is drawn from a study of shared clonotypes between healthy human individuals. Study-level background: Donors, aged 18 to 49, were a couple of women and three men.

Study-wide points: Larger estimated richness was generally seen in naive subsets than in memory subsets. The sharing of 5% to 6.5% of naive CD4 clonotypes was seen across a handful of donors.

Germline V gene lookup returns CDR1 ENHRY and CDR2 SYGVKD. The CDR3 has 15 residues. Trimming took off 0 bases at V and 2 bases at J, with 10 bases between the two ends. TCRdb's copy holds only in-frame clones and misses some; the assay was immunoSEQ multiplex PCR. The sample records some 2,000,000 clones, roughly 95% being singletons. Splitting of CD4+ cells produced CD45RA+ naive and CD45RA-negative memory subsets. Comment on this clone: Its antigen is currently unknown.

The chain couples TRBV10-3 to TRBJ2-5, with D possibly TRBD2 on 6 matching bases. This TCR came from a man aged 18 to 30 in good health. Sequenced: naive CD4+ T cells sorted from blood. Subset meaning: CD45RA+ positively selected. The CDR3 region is CAISESGGKQETQYF. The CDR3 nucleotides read TGTGCCATCAGTGAGTCGGGCGGGAAACAAGAGACCCAGTACTTC.